The next 8 T cell receptor beta chains were all read from a single sample in a study of human T cells and chemical hapten exposure (dated by TCRdb to the early 2020s). What the time point label conveys for this sample: pre-sensitization, week 0. Read against the paper, the sample's treatment or condition label means: therapeutic diphenylcyclopropenone sensitization with weekly scalp DPC. The library was generated by RACE. Sequencing was carried out with a NextSeq 500. TCRdb itself trimmed the public reads at Q25 with fastp, ran MiXCR and retained productive beta chains. Rows are combined by CDR3 protein, so each entry shows the most common genes and DNA. Present in this sample are tens of thousands of distinct CDR3 sequences, roughly a tenth of which were seen just once. The top ten clones comprise approximately 5.9% of the sample. Sequenced here: whole blood, sampled in connection with sensitization to the hapten diphenylcyclopropenone (DPC). The receptor source for this set is a man aged 30-40 years with alopecia areata. Some clones in this sample may be carry-over from other donors' samples.

This clonotype was recorded many times. The chain recombines TRBV29-1 with TRBJ2-3; the D is unclear. There are 13 residues in the CDR3. The V gene's germline CDR1 is SQVTM and CDR2 ANQGSEA. Deletions cut 3 bases from V and 2 bases from J, with 9 bases between. CDR3 sequence reads: CSVDGQFTDTQYF. The CDR3 bases are TGCAGCGTTGATGGCCAATTCACAGATACGCAGTATTTT.

The J gene is TRBJ2-3, the V gene TRBV11-2, with 15 positions matching TRBD2. Unmatched junction bases numbered 15, after V lost 7 bases and J lost 10 bases. The CDR3 covers 17 residues. Germline V gene data show CDR1 as SGHAT and CDR2 as FQNNGV. The CDR3 nucleotides are TGTGCCAGCAATGTATTTAAGGGGGGACTAGCGGGAGGTCCGCAGTATTTT. It codes for CASNVFKGGLAGGPQYF. The variable domain in full, with the rest retrieved from reference TRBV11-2 and TRBJ2-3, is EAGVAQSPRYKIIEKRQSVAFWCNPISGHATLYWYQQILGQGPKLLIQFQNNGVVDDSQLPKDRFSAERLKGVDSTLKIQPAKLEDSAVYLCASNVFKGGLAGGPQYFGPGTRLTVL.

This clonotype has more than one count but fewer than ten. This chain joins TRBV29-1 and TRBJ1-1; no reliable D call. The V gene lost 8 bases and the J gene lost 4 bases, with 14 bases spanning the gap. Germline V gene lookup returns CDR1 SQVTM and CDR2 ANQGSEA. CDR3 length: 12 residues. The CDR3 sequence: CSSTAPGTEAFF. The CDR3 nucleotides are TGCAGCTCAACCGCCCCGGGCACTGAAGCTTTCTTT.

This clonotype was seen at least ten times. The rearrangement uses TRBV6-2 or TRBV6-3 and TRBJ2-1; 8 bases match TRBD2. V was pared by 2 bases and J by 7 bases, with 10 bases of the junction left unmatched. CDR3 length equals 16 residues. CDR1 and CDR2 (germline): MNHEY, SVGEGT. CDR3 nucleotide sequence: TGTGCCAGCAGTTACCCGAAGGGACTAGTTGTGAATGAGCAGTTCTTC. It encodes CASSYPKGLVVNEQFF.

J is TRBJ2-5 and V is TRBV28, with D unresolved. The germline gives CDR1 MDHEN, CDR2 SYDVKM. The ends were cut back, 5 bases at V and 1 base at J, with 8 bases in the middle. The CDR3 spans 13 residues. In nucleotides, the CDR3 is TGTGCCAGCAGTCCACAATCCCAAGAGACCCAGTACTTC. This sequence encodes CASSPQSQETQYF.

The table lists this clonotype with a few counts. J is TRBJ2-3 and V is TRBV14; D is perhaps TRBD2 (6 bases). Germline loops: CDR1 SGHDN, CDR2 FVKESK. V was trimmed by 0 bases and J by 4 bases, leaving 14 bases between them. There are 16 residues in the CDR3. The CDR3 protein is CASSQDLGGAADTQYF. For the CDR3, the DNA is TGTGCCAGCAGCCAAGATCTCGGAGGGGCCGCAGATACGCAGTATTTT.

This clonotype was detected a few times. The rearrangement joins TRBV6-2 or TRBV6-3 to TRBJ2-3; D perhaps matches TRBD1 (5 bases). Deletions cut 2 bases from V and 6 bases from J, with 12 bases between. The CDR3 has 14 amino acids. From germline, CDR1 is MNHEY and CDR2 SVGEGT. CDR3 protein: CASSYNQGRDTQYF. Here the CDR3 DNA reads TGTGCCAGCAGTTACAACCAGGGCAGGGATACGCAGTATTTT.

This clonotype occurred many times. At one boundary the junction diverges from the germline segment, which might be a read error. The rearrangement joins TRBV11-3 to TRBJ2-5; D is possibly TRBD2 (6 bases). The CDR3 loop spans 13 amino acids. Germline lookup yields CDR1 SGHNT and CDR2 YENEEA. CDR3 protein: CASRSVAEETQYF. The DNA for the CDR3 is TGTGCCAGCAGAAGCGTAGCGGAAGAAACCCAGTACTTC.